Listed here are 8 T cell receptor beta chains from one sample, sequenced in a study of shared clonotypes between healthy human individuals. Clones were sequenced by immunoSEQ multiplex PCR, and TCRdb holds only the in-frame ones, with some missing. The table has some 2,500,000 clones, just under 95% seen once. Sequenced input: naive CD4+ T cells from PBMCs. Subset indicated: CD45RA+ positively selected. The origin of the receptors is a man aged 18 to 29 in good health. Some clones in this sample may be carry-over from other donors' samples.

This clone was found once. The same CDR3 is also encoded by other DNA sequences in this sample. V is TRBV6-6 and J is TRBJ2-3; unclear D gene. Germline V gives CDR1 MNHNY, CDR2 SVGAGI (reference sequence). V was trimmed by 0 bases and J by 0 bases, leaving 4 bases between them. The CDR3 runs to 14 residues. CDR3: CASSYSVSTDTQYF. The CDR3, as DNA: TGTGCCAGCAGTTACTCGGTCAGCACAGATACGCAGTATTTT.

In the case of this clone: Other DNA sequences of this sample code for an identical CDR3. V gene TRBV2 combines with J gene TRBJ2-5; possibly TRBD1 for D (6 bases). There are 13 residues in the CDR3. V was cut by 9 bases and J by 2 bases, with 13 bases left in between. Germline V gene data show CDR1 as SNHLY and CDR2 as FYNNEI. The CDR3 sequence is CASSGQRQETQYF. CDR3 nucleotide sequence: TGTGCCAGTTCCGGACAGAGACAAGAGACCCAGTACTTC.

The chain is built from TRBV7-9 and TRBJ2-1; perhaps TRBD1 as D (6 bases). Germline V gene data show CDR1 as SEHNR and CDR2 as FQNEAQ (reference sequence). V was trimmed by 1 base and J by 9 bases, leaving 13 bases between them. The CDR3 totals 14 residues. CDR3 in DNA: TGTGCCAGCAGCTTAGGGGACACTGTGGGTGAGCAGTTCTTC. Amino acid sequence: CASSLGDTVGEQFF.

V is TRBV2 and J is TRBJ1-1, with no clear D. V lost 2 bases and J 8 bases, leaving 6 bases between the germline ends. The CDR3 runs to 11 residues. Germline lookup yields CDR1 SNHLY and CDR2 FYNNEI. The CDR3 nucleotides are TGTGCCAGCAGTGAACCGAGAGAAGCTTTCTTT. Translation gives CASSEPREAFF.

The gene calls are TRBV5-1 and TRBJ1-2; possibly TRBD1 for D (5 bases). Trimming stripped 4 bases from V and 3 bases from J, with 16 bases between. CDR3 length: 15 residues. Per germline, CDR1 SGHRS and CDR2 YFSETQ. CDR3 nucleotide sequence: TGCGCCAGCAGCGACATCGGGGCAGAGGACTATGGCTACACCTTC. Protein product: CASSDIGAEDYGYTF.

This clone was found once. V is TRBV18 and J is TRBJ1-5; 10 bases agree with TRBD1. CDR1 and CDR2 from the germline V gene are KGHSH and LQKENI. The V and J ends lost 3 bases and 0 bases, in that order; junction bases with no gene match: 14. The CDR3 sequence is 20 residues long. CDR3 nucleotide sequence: TGTGCCAGCTCACCCTACCAGGACAGGGGGAACCTCAATAGCAATCAGCCCCAGCATTTT. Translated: CASSPYQDRGNLNSNQPQHF.

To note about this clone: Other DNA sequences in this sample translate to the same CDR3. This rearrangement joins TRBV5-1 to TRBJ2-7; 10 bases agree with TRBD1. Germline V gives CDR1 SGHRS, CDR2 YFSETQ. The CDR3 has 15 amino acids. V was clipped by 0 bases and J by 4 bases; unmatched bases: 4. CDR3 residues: CASSLGQGARYEQYF. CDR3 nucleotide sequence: TGCGCCAGCAGCTTGGGACAGGGGGCCCGATACGAGCAGTACTTC.

For the CDR3, the DNA is TGTGCCAGCAGCTTGGACGGGCTCTATGGCTACACCTTC. It is translated as CASSLDGLYGYTF. The V gene is TRBV5-4, the J gene TRBJ1-2; no definite D call. V was shortened by 0 bases and J by 4 bases, with 7 bases between the two germline ends. This CDR3 region has 13 residues. Germline CDR1 reads SGHNT; CDR2 reads YYREEE (reference sequence).